Listed below are T cell receptor beta chains from one sample, sequenced in a study of beta chain features in type 1 diabetes. Repertoires were generated with immunoSEQ multiplex PCR, while TCRdb's copy carries only in-frame clones and drops some. In the table there are around 260,000 clones, about 23% of which are singletons. The sequencing sample was made of naive CD4+ T cells from blood. These receptors came from a woman in her 30s with type 1 diabetes. The conserved cysteine and the conserved F or W are not part of the CDR3 here. The order of the fields is V gene, CDR3 length, CDR3 protein.

>TRBV9|12
ASSVGSSPDTQY
>TRBV29-1|12
SVERRGRGKTQY
>TRBV6-1|13
ASTAVGTVNYGYT
>TRBV7-9|11
ASSSVSAYEQY
>TRBV27|12
ASSRDSSTGELF
>TRBV5-1|11
ASSLAAGNEQF
>TRBV29-1|13
SVGVTASGDNEQF
>TRBV14|16
ASSQLYGLAGGGHEQY
>TRBV14|14
ASSQDWGQGNNEQF
>TRBV15|14
ATSRDFYGANYGYT
>TRBV28|15
ASSPNLGLPSYNEQF
>TRBV5-1|12
ASSSATSTYEQY
>TRBV5-1|15
ASSLRVTGQGTNEQF
>TRBV7-9|13
ASSRGRDRHEKLF
>TRBV6-5|14
ASSYVRTSGNNEQF
>TRBV5-4|13
ASSPRREVGKTQY
>TRBV7-2|9
ASLLSGGLF
>TRBV6-1|12
ASTLGGTGVEQF
>TRBV30|12
AWIIDFGTLTAF
>TRBV2|11
ASTRQEVGELF
>TRBV30|11
AWSTGWNQPQH